This TCR beta chain was observed in a study of blood T cell repertoires in COVID-19. TCRdb keeps only in-frame clones here, not all; method: immunoSEQ multiplex PCR. The sample carries approximately 210,000 clones, 84% recorded once. V gave up 0 bases and J gave up 7 bases; unmatched junction bases: 10. In germline, CDR1 is MGHRA, CDR2 YSYEKL. The CDR3 totals 18 residues. The J gene is TRBJ1-5, the V gene TRBV4-1; 12 bases map to TRBD1. The receptor was derived from a woman aged 50 to 60 with active or convalescent COVID-19. Material for sequencing was peripheral blood. CDR3 DNA sequence: TGCGCCAGCAGCCAAGATCCCACCGGGACAGGGGGCCGACAGCCCCAGCATTTT. Translation gives CASSQDPTGTGGRQPQHF.